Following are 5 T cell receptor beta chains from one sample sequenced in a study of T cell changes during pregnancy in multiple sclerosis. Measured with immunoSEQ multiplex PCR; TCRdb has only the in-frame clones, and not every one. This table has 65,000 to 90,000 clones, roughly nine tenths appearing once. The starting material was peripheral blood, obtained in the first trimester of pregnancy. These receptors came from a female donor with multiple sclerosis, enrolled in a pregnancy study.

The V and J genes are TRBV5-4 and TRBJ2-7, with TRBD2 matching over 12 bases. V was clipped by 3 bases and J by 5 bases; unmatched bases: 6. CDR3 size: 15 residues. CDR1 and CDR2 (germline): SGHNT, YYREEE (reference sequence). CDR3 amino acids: CASSSRLAGVDEQYF. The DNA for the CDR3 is TGTGCCAGCAGCTCCAGACTAGCGGGAGTCGACGAGCAGTACTTC.

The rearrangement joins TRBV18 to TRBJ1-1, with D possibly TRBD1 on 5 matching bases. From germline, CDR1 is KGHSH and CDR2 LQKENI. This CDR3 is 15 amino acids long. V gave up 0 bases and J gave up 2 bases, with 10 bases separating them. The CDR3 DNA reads TGTGCCAGCTCACCACCAACAGGTTCAAACACTGAAGCTTTCTTT. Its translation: CASSPPTGSNTEAFF.

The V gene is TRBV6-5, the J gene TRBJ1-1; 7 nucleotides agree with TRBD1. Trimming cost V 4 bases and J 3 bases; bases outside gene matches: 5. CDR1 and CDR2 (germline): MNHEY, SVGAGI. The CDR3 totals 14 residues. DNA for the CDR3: TGTGCCAGCAGTTTAACAGGGGACGACACTGAAGCTTTCTTT. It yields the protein CASSLTGDDTEAFF.

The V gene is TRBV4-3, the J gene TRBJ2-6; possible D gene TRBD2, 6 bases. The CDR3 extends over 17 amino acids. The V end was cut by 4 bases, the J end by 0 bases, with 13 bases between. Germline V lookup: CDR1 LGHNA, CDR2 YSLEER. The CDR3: CASSPGGGNSGANVLTF. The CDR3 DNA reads TGCGCCAGCAGCCCCGGGGGTGGAAACTCTGGGGCCAACGTCCTGACTTTC.

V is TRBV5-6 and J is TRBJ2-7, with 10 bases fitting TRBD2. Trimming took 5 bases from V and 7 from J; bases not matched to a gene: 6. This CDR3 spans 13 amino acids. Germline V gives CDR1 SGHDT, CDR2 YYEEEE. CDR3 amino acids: CASRLAGAGEQYF. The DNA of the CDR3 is TGTGCCAGCAGGCTAGCGGGGGCAGGAGAGCAGTACTTC. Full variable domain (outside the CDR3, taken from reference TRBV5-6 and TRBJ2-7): DAGVTQSPTHLIKTRGQQVTLRCSPKSGHDTVSWYQQALGQGPQFIFQYYEEEERQRGNFPDRFSGHQFPNYSSELNVNALLLGDSALYLCASRLAGAGEQYFGPGTRLTVT.